This TCR beta chain was identified in a study of blood T cell repertoires in COVID-19. On the study more broadly: COVID-19 samples from acute and convalescent phases originated in the United States, Italy and Spain.

The CDR3 consists of 15 residues. Germline V CDR1 and CDR2: MNHEY, SMNVEV (reference sequence). V lost 5 bases, J lost 3 bases, and 9 bases stayed unmatched. Data came from immunoSEQ multiplex PCR; TCRdb stores just in-frame clones and leaves some out. This repertoire shows fewer than 80,000 clones, under 90% found once; its top ten account for 2% to 3%. This TCR derives from a human donor in a cohort sampled during active COVID-19. Sequencing used peripheral blood. The chain has TRBV27 and TRBJ2-7; TRBD1 aligns across 8 bases. In DNA, the CDR3 is TGTGCCAGCAGTAGGAGACAGGGGCTTGGCTACGAGCAGTACTTC. It codes for CASSRRQGLGYEQYF.